The 15 T cell receptor beta chains presented below share a single source sample, sequenced in a study of CD8+CD57+ T cells in acquired aplastic anemia. Study-wide findings and caveats: Total CD4+ and CD8+ pools in patients were more diverse than the CD8+CD57+ cells of those patients.

Their target antigens are unknown. The template for TCR beta VDJ and CDR3 sequence profiling was genomic DNA. TCRdb used MiXCR to reprocess the reads, holding one entry per CDR3 protein. Among roughly 17,000 distinct CDR3 sequences listed, less than 45% were seen once. Those patients picked for sequencing had displayed CD8+CD57+ cell expansion on flow cytometry. The sequencing input was CD8+CD57+ T cells sorted from PBMCs. Specified subset: bead-enriched CD8+CD57+ effector memory T cells from SAA patients. The source of these receptors is a human donor with aplastic anemia.

As regards this clonotype: At one of its ends the junction is not consistent with the germline gene, which may arise from a read error. The chain recombines TRBV2 with TRBJ2-7, with 8 bases lining up with TRBD2. This CDR3 spans 14 amino acids. Germline CDR1 is SNHLY and CDR2 is FYNNEI. In nucleotides, the CDR3 is TGCGCCAGCAGCAGCGGGGGCAGCTCCTACGAGCAGTACTTC. Protein: CASSSGGSSYEQYF.

For the CDR3, the DNA is TGTGCCAGCCTGGAGGGGGGAACTGAGAATGGCTACACCTTC. This encodes CASLEGGTENGYTF. The chain carries TRBV2 and TRBJ1-2; the D gene is possibly TRBD1 (6 bases). Germline loops: CDR1 SNHLY, CDR2 FYNNEI. The V gene lost 8 bases and the J gene lost 6 bases, with 19 bases spanning the gap. The CDR3 runs to 14 residues. The entire variable domain, with the rest obtained from reference TRBV2 and TRBJ1-2, is as follows: EPEVTQTPSHQVTQMGQEVILRCVPISNHLYFYWYRQILGQKVEFLVSFYNNEISEKSEIFDDQFSVERPDGSNFTLKIRSTKLEDSAMYFCASLEGGTENGYTFGSGTRLTVV.

This clonotype was seen a handful of times. The CDR3 region is CSARDWTGSGEAFF. CDR3 DNA sequence: TGCAGTGCTAGAGATTGGACAGGGTCTGGGGAAGCTTTCTTT. V usage is TRBV20-1 and J usage is TRBJ1-1, with 8 nucleotides matching TRBD1. V lost 0 bases, J lost 8 bases, and 8 bases stayed unmatched. This CDR3 is built from 14 residues. Germline CDR1 reads DFQATT; CDR2 reads SNEGSKA (reference sequence).

On this clonotype itself: The germline gene is not matched at one end of the junction; a read error may be the cause. The chain combines TRBV19 with TRBJ2-1; D gene unclear. This CDR3 region has 13 residues. CDR1 and CDR2 (germline): LNHDA, SQIVND (reference sequence). CDR3 DNA: TGTGCCAGTAGTTCGGGTCCCTACAATGAGCAGATCTTC. It specifies CASSSGPYNEQIF.

As for this clonotype: The CDR3 does not close with the conserved phenylalanine or tryptophan, likely indicating a read error. The rearrangement uses TRBV2 and TRBJ2-3; D may match TRBD1 or TRBD2 (5 bases each). The V gene lost 4 bases and the J gene lost 1 base, with 15 bases spanning the gap. The CDR3 loop spans 16 amino acids. Looked up from germline, CDR1 is SNHLY and CDR2 is FYNNEI. CDR3 in amino acids: CASSGVSGDGTDTQYL. The CDR3 coding sequence is TGTGCCAGCAGTGGAGTGAGTGGGGACGGCACAGATACGCAGTATCTT.

This clonotype was found a few times. The chain has TRBV20-1 and TRBJ2-5, with 7 bases aligning to TRBD1. CDR3 length: 12 amino acids. Germline assignment: CDR1 DFQATT and CDR2 SNEGSKA (reference sequence). The ends lost 3 bases at V and 5 bases at J; junction bases unmatched: 3. The DNA for the CDR3 is TGCAGTGCTAGGGGACAGTTGGAGACCCAGTACTTC. Translated: CSARGQLETQYF.

This clonotype showed up many times. The genes are TRBV9 and TRBJ2-3; the D is unclear. This CDR3 is built from 13 residues. Germline V lookup: CDR1 SGDLS, CDR2 YYNGEE. The V and J ends lost 4 bases and 2 bases respectively, with 8 bases between them. CDR3 sequence reads: CASSIEITDTQYF. CDR3 in DNA: TGTGCCAGCAGCATAGAGATCACAGATACGCAGTATTTT.

The chain joins TRBV19 to TRBJ1-6; a possible D gene is TRBD1 (6 bases). CDR1 and CDR2 (germline): LNHDA, SQIVND (reference sequence). Trimming pared 4 bases from V and 8 bases from J, leaving 9 bases between. The CDR3 consists of 13 residues. CDR3 DNA sequence: TGTGCCAGTAGTAACAGGGAGTATTCACCCCTCCACTTT. Translation: CASSNREYSPLHF.

The genes are TRBV10-3 and TRBJ2-1, with D perhaps matching TRBD2 (6 bases). The CDR3 loop spans 17 amino acids. Trimming removed 10 bases at V and 0 bases at J, with 22 bases between. Per germline, CDR1 ENHRY and CDR2 SYGVKD. This chain's CDR3 is CASTPEAGTLSYNEQFF. The CDR3, as DNA: TGTGCCAGCACTCCAGAGGCGGGGACCCTCTCCTACAATGAGCAGTTCTTC.

Many counts were recorded for this clonotype. The rearrangement joins TRBV27 to TRBJ2-7; 8 nucleotides align to TRBD1. Per germline, CDR1 MNHEY and CDR2 SMNVEV (reference sequence). Losses at the gene ends were 3 bases for V and 5 bases for J; bases not matched to a gene: 6. The CDR3 runs 14 residues. The CDR3 here is CASSFGTGGNEQYF. CDR3 in DNA: TGTGCCAGCAGTTTTGGGACAGGAGGCAACGAGCAGTACTTC.

This clonotype turned up a few times. The chain is built from TRBV5-6 and TRBJ1-2, with 12 bases that match TRBD1. From germline, CDR1 is SGHDT and CDR2 YYEEEE. The CDR3 sequence is 15 residues long. V trimming: 0 bases; J trimming: 7 bases; junction bases outside the gene matches: 4. The CDR3, as DNA: TGTGCCAGCAGCTTGGGGGGGACAGGGGGCGTTGGCTACACCTTC. Translation gives CASSLGGTGGVGYTF.

For this clonotype: Germline is not matched at one junction end, which may reflect a read error. V usage is TRBV7-6 and J usage is TRBJ2-1; no firm D call. This CDR3 comprises 15 residues. In germline, CDR1 is SGHVS, CDR2 FNYEAQ. The CDR3 DNA sequence: TGTGCTAGCAGCTTGGGCCCGAGCTCCTACAATGAGCAGTTCTTC. Translating it yields CASSLGPSSYNEQFF.

This clonotype turned up a few times. The chain employs TRBV19 and TRBJ2-7; perhaps D is TRBD1 or TRBD2 (7 bases each). Germline CDR1 LNHDA, CDR2 SQIVND (reference sequence). This CDR3 has 14 residues. The V gene lost 6 bases and the J gene lost 5 bases, with 17 bases spanning the gap. CDR3 in amino acids: CASRIRDSGDEQYF. CDR3 in DNA: TGTGCCAGTAGGATCCGGGACAGCGGGGACGAGCAGTACTTC. Supplemented by reference TRBV19 and TRBJ2-7, the full variable domain reads DGGITQSPKYLFRKEGQNVTLSCEQNLNHDAMYWYRQDPGQGLRLIYYSQIVNDFQKGDIAEGYSVSREKKESFPLTVTSAQKNPTAFYLCASRIRDSGDEQYFGPGTRLTVT.

This sequence joins TRBV10-1 and TRBJ2-2, with 10 bases lining up with TRBD1. There are 14 residues in the CDR3. Germline lookup yields CDR1 WNHNN and CDR2 SYGVQD (reference sequence). The trim removed 6 bases at V and 4 bases at J, leaving 2 bases unmatched. DNA for the CDR3: TGCGCCAGCAGCCGGGACAGGGGCACCGGGGAGCTGTTTTTT. Protein sequence: CASSRDRGTGELFF.

The chain combines TRBV7-9 with TRBJ2-7, with a weak D call TRBD2 (5 bases). V lost 6 bases and J 3 bases, leaving 15 bases between the germline ends. Germline loops: CDR1 SEHNR, CDR2 FQNEAQ (reference sequence). The length of the CDR3 is 14 residues. The CDR3, as DNA: TGTGCCAGCAGTCTCTCGGGATCCGACTACGAGCAGTACTTC. This translates into CASSLSGSDYEQYF.